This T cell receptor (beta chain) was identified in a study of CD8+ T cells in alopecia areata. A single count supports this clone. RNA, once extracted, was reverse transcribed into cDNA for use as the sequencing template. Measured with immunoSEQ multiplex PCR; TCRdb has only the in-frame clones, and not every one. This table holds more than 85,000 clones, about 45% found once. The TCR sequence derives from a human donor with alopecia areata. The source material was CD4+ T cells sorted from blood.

CDR3 region: CSVEDRSLGGYTF. The DNA of the CDR3 is TGCAGCGTTGAAGATCGCAGCCTTGGTGGCTACACCTTC. V and J are TRBV29-1 and TRBJ1-2; D call uncertain. CDR1 and CDR2 from the germline V gene are SQVTM and ANQGSEA. Trimming cost V 0 bases and J 7 bases, with 12 bases left between them. The CDR3 is made up of 13 amino acids.